The sequence of this T cell receptor (beta chain) was determined in a study of cytomegalovirus exposure and HLA in healthy donors. Notes on the study in general: It was confirmed in vitro that three of the CMV-associated chains were specific for CMV antigens. Accounts indicate the classifier identified cytomegalovirus status with strong specificity and sensitivity.

This CDR3 spans 13 amino acids. Trimming removed 2 bases from V and 2 bases from J, with 7 bases in between. Germline V gene data show CDR1 as MDHEN and CDR2 as SYDVKM. 13 Jbeta primers and 60 Vbeta primers were used for the PCR. Produced via immunoSEQ multiplex PCR; TCRdb's table is partial and in-frame only. Among about 130,000 clones listed, about 82% were seen once. As for this clone: Its target is not known.

The receptor's source is a man aged 25-45 years in good health. What was sequenced was PBMCs. The V gene is TRBV28, the J gene TRBJ2-7; D ambiguous. The CDR3 DNA reads TGTGCCAGCAGTTTAACTTCCCCCTACGAGCAGTACTTC. It codes for CASSLTSPYEQYF.